This TCR beta chain appears in the sequencing data of a study of blood T cell repertoires in COVID-19. The germline V and J ends were trimmed by 0 bases and 3 bases, with 19 bases remaining between them. CDR1 and CDR2 from the germline V gene are MNHEY and SMNVEV (reference sequence). CDR3 length: 18 residues. TCRdb keeps only in-frame clones here, not all; method: immunoSEQ multiplex PCR. The sample shows 300,000 to 400,000 clones, about 93% of them seen only once. The clonotype was recovered from a woman in her late teens or twenties who had recovered from COVID-19. The V call is TRBV27, the J call TRBJ2-3; weak D call: TRBD2 (7 bases). Material for sequencing was peripheral blood. For the CDR3, the DNA is TGTGCCAGCAGTTTATCGGTAGGGGGGAGGGCGAGGACAGATACGCAGTATTTT. Protein product: CASSLSVGGRARTDTQYF.